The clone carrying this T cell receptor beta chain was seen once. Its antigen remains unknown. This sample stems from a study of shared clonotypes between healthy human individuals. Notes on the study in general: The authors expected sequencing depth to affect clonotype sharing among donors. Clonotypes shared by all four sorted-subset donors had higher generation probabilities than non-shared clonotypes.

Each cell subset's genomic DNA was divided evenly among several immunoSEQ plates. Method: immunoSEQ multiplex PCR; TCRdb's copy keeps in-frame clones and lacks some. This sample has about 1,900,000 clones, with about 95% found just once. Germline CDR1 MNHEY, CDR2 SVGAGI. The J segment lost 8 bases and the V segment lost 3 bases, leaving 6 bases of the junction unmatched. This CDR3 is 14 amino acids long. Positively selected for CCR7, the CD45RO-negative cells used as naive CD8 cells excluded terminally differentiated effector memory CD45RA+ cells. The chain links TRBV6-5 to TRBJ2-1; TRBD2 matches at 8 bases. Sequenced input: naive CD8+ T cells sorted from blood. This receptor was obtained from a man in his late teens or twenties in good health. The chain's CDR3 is CASSYGGGPDEQFF. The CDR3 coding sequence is TGTGCCAGCAGTTATGGCGGGGGGCCGGATGAGCAGTTCTTC.